This note documents a single T cell receptor beta chain sequence. The target of this receptor is not known. There are no base qualities to consult, and no much larger clone falls within one base. The collaborating institutions used their own protocols to collect whole blood in K2EDTA tubes. Collaborator samples were shipped for TCRbeta analysis as frozen whole blood, isolated PBMCs, or DNA extracted from either sample type. TCRbeta CDR3 regions were amplified from genomic DNA using the immunoSEQ Assay, a bias-controlled multiplex PCR. Processing in the source paper ran as follows. The number of nucleated cells in each sample was estimated from the amplification of reference gene primers within the assay. Sequence reads were collapsed and filtered to measure the absolute abundance of every unique TCRbeta CDR3 rearrangement. For each sample, productive Simpson clonality was calculated as the square root of Simpson's diversity index across productive rearrangements. TCRdb took this table from immuneACCESS and kept in-frame rearrangements with V and J called. Such tables lack part of the clones; where checked against another copy, unresolved V genes explain under half of the gap, and the rest is unexplained. That table is the source of V, J and clone size, and D and trimming were worked out from the DNA. This sample lists 200,000 to 250,000 clones; approximately 81% were detected once. Jointly, the top ten make up about 3.6% of the sample.

This entry is derived from a study of blood T cell repertoires in COVID-19 (dated by TCRdb to the early 2020s). As for the study more broadly: Samples covering the acute and convalescent phases of COVID-19 were provided by collaborators in the United States, Italy and Spain. The material from the prospective study consisted of cDNA or gDNA derived from T cells, B-cell-depleted T cells, or PBMCs. Deeply sampled blood TCRbeta repertoires from subjects exposed to, actively infected with, or recovered from COVID-19 were included in the dataset. The repertoires were released in a freely available public database intended as a resource for research on the immune response to SARS-CoV-2. The samples were drawn from two sources: the first 160 participants of the ongoing ImmuneRACE study, and 1,000 to 1,500 subjects contributed by 6 global collaborators. A de-identified subject ID, COVID-19 status, age in years and sex were almost always included in the sample metadata. Where HLA class I and class II types were available, the types were taken from metadata supplied by the sample provider, not from assay-based typing.

Study-wide findings and limitations: Clinical and demographic metadata were provided uncurated, with the amount varying by source and participant.

Via the germline V gene, CDR1 is SGHNT and CDR2 YENEEA. V is cut by 1 base and J by 3 bases, and the space between the germline ends is 6 bases. The CDR3 covers 13 residues, taking in both the cysteine and the phenylalanine. Just CDR3 DNA is preserved here, 39 bases in frame from base 1. Sequencing input: peripheral blood. The V and J segments used are TRBV11-3 and TRBJ1-2, with no reliable assignment of the D segment. This clonotype originated in an elderly woman with acute or convalescent COVID-19. The CDR3 in this case is CASSLGVDYGYTF. The bases read TGTGCCAGCAGCTTAGGTGTCGACTATGGCTACACCTTC.